The 17 T cell receptor beta chains below all came from one sample that was sequenced in a study of cytotoxic CD8 clonotypes in ibrutinib-treated CLL (dated by TCRdb to about 2021). The library was obtained by the immunoSEQ multiplex PCR assay. TCRdb stores this immuneACCESS table with in-frame sequences only. Part of the clones is absent; in the studies checked, under half of the shortfall reflects unresolved V genes, and no reason is known for the rest. The sample contains approximately 350,000 clones, 67% of them found a single time. Of the sample, around 6.5% is held by the ten largest clones. The source material was PBMCs, sampled after 36 months of ibrutinib treatment. The receptor set was obtained from a human donor with chronic lymphocytic leukemia.

There are a few counts of this clone. This chain joins TRBV29-1 and TRBJ1-2, with 8 bases aligning to TRBD1. Germline V gene lookup returns CDR1 SQVTM and CDR2 ANQGSEA. Unmatched junction bases numbered 7, after V lost 6 bases and J lost 7 bases. The CDR3 consists of 12 residues. The CDR3: CSVGRTGFGYTF. The CDR3 nucleotides read TGCAGCGTGGGGAGGACAGGGTTTGGCTACACCTTC.

The chain employs TRBV6-1 and TRBJ2-5; 9 bases are a match to TRBD1. The DNA matches TRBJ2-7 better at its end, which makes the J call doubtful. Germline V lookup: CDR1 MNHNS, CDR2 SASEGT. This CDR3 spans 12 amino acids. CDR3 coding DNA: TGTGCAGAAGGGACAGGGCCCTACGAGCAGTACTTC. Its protein product is CAEGTGPYEQYF.

This clone was recorded a few times. V and J are TRBV25-1 and TRBJ1-6; no reliable D call. From germline, CDR1 is MGHDK and CDR2 SYGVNS. The length of the CDR3 is 12 residues. Trimming removed 6 bases from V and 7 bases from J, with 7 bases in between. The CDR3 DNA follows: TGTGCCAGCAGATCCGGAAATTCACCCCTCCACTTT. As protein: CASRSGNSPLHF.

The J gene is TRBJ2-1, the V gene TRBV12-1; the listed D gene, TRBD2, was not tested against the DNA. TRBV12-1 is a listed pseudogene. CDR3 length: 13 amino acids. The CDR3 bases are TGTGCCAGCAGTTCTACTAGCAACAATGAGCAGTTCTTC. Its protein product is CASSSTSNNEQFF.

The rearrangement uses TRBV5-1 and TRBJ1-1; TRBD1 matches 8 bases. CDR3 size: 13 residues. Germline V lookup: CDR1 SGHRS, CDR2 YFSETQ. The V segment lost 4 bases and the J segment 6 bases; nucleotides outside the gene matches: 5. In DNA, the CDR3 is TGCGCCAGCAGCCCGCTGACAGGGGCTGAAGCTTTCTTT. It translates to CASSPLTGAEAFF.

The J gene is TRBJ2-3, the V gene TRBV6-5; TRBD1 or TRBD2 may be the D gene (6 bases each). The CDR3 covers 14 residues. The V gene's germline CDR1 is MNHEY and CDR2 SVGAGI. V lost 6 bases to trimming and J lost 5 bases, with 15 bases between them. For the CDR3, the DNA is TGTGCCAGCAGGAGGGGGAGGCTCGGAGATACGCAGTATTTT. Translation: CASRRGRLGDTQYF.

This sequence joins TRBV7-8 and TRBJ1-2, with D possibly being TRBD1 (6 bases). Germline CDR1 is SGHVS and CDR2 is FQNEAQ. The CDR3 runs to 12 residues. V was clipped by 5 bases and J by 7 bases, with 11 bases between them. The CDR3 loop reads CASSETGSGYTF. DNA for the CDR3: TGTGCCAGCAGCGAAACAGGGTCTGGCTACACCTTC. Using reference TRBV7-8 and TRBJ1-2 for the parts outside the CDR3, the full variable domain is GAGVSQSPRYKVAKRGQDVALRCDPISGHVSLFWYQQALGQGPEFLTYFQNEAQLDKSGLPSDRFFAERPEGSVSTLKIQRTQQEDSAVYLCASSETGSGYTFGSGTRLTVV.

This clone was counted a single time. The genes are TRBV7-2 and TRBJ1-4; possible D gene TRBD1, 5 bases. The CDR3 contains 15 residues. Trimming removed 1 base at V and 8 bases at J, with 14 bases between. Per germline, CDR1 SGHTA and CDR2 FQGNSA. CDR3 sequence: CASSLEGILGEKLFF. The CDR3 DNA follows: TGTGCCAGCAGCTTAGAGGGGATTTTGGGGGAAAAACTGTTTTTT.

V is TRBV6-1 and J is TRBJ2-7; D unresolved. CDR3 length equals 17 residues. Trimming shortened V by 2 bases and J by 4 bases, and 21 bases separated the two germline ends. Germline V lookup: CDR1 MNHNS, CDR2 SASEGT. The CDR3 loop is CASSEPPGWVSKYEQYF. CDR3 bases: TGTGCCAGCAGTGAACCCCCTGGGTGGGTCTCAAAATACGAGCAGTACTTC.

In its sample, this clone was seen a few times. J is TRBJ2-7 and V is TRBV5-1; D perhaps matches TRBD2 (5 bases). The CDR3 spans 15 residues. Trimming took 4 bases from V and 2 from J, leaving 16 bases between them. Germline-derived CDR1 and CDR2 are SGHRS and YFSETQ. CDR3 in amino acids: CASSPARAKTYEQYF. In nucleotides, the CDR3 is TGCGCCAGCAGCCCGGCGAGGGCGAAGACCTACGAGCAGTACTTC. The full variable domain, in which reference TRBV5-1 and TRBJ2-7 provide the parts outside the CDR3, is KAGVTQTPRYLIKTRGQQVTLSCSPISGHRSVSWYQQTPGQGLQFLFEYFSETQRNKGNFPGRFSGRQFSNSRSEMNVSTLELGDSALYLCASSPARAKTYEQYFGPGTRLTVT.

Regarding this clone: Distinct nucleotide sequences in the sample also encode this CDR3. V and J are TRBV5-1 and TRBJ2-7; TRBD1 matches 8 bases. The germline CDR1 and CDR2 sequences are SGHRS and YFSETQ. The CDR3 totals 14 residues. V lost 4 bases, J lost 3 bases, and 6 bases stayed unmatched. The DNA of the CDR3 is TGCGCCAGCAGCCCAAGACAGGGGATCTACGAGCAGTACTTC. Translating gives CASSPRQGIYEQYF.

V is TRBV27 and J is TRBJ1-5, with TRBD1 as a possible D gene (6 bases). CDR1 MNHEY and CDR2 SMNVEV come from the germline V gene (reference sequence). This CDR3 is 16 amino acids long. Trimming took off 7 bases at V and 11 bases at J, with 27 bases between the two ends. For the CDR3, the DNA is TGTGCCAGCAAAGCTAGGCCGGACAGCCCACGGACAGCCCAGCATTTT. Residues: CASKARPDSPRTAQHF.

V and J are TRBV9 and TRBJ2-1, with 10 bases fitting TRBD2. Germline V CDR1 and CDR2: SGDLS, YYNGEE. CDR3 size: 15 residues. V dropped 3 bases and J dropped 4; count of bases not matched to a gene: 4. CDR3 bases: TGTGCCAGCAGCGCGGGACTAGCGCTTTACAATGAGCAGTTCTTC. It encodes CASSAGLALYNEQFF.

This CDR3 reads CASSLVAGGGEPQHF. CDR3 in DNA: TGCGCCAGCAGCTTGGTGGCAGGGGGTGGTGAGCCCCAGCATTTT. V and J are TRBV5-1 and TRBJ1-5, with TRBD1 identical over 7 bases. This CDR3 comprises 15 residues. V shed 0 bases and J 8 bases; nucleotides not matched to a gene: 8. In germline, CDR1 is SGHRS, CDR2 YFSETQ.

This clone occurred a few times. V gene TRBV23-1 combines with J gene TRBJ2-3; 7 bases line up with TRBD1. TRBV23-1 is classed as an ORF, of uncertain function. CDR3 size: 11 residues. This CDR3 is CAEDRVDTQYF. The CDR3 bases are TGCGCAGAAGACAGGGTAGATACGCAGTATTTT.

This chain connects TRBV5-4 to TRBJ1-2; D gene uncertain. CDR1 is SGHNT and CDR2 is YYREEE in the germline V gene (reference sequence). The CDR3 runs 13 residues. V was shortened by 0 bases and J by 6 bases, with 9 bases between the two germline ends. The CDR3 sequence is CASSLVQNHGYTF. CDR3 nucleotide sequence: TGTGCCAGCAGCTTGGTACAGAACCATGGCTACACCTTC.

The V and J genes are TRBV5-1 and TRBJ1-2, with 9 bases lining up with TRBD1. J lost 7 bases, V lost 5 bases, and 21 bases had no gene match. The V gene's germline CDR1 is SGHRS and CDR2 YFSETQ. The length of the CDR3 is 18 residues. The CDR3: CASRARTGEFSRRSGYTF. CDR3 nucleotide sequence: TGCGCCAGCAGAGCCCGGACAGGGGAATTTTCTCGTCGGAGTGGCTACACCTTC.